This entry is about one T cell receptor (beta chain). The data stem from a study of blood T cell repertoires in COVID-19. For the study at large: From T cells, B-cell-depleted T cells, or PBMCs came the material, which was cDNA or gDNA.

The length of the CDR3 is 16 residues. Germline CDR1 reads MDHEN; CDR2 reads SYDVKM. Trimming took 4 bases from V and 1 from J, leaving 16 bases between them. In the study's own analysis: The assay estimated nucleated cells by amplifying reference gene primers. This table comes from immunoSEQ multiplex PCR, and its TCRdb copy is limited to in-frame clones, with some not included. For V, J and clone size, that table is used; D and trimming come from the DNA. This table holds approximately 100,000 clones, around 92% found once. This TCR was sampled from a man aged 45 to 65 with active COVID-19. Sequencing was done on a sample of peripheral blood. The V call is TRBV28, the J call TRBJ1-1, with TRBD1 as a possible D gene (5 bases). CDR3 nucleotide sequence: TGTGCCAGCAGTTATCAAGCGGGGGGGTGGAACACTGAAGCTTTCTTT. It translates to CASSYQAGGWNTEAFF.